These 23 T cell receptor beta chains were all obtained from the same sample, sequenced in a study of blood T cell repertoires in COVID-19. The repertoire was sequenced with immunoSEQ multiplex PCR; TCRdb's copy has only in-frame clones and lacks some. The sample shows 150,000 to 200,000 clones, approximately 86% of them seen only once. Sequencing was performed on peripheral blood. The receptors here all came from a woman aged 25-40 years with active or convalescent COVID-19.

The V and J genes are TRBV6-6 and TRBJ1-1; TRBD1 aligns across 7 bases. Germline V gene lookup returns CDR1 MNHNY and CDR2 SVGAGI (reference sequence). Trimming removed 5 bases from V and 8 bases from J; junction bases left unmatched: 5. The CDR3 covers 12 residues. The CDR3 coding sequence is TGTGCCAGCAGTAGGGACAGCCGCGAAGCTTTCTTT. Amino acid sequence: CASSRDSREAFF.

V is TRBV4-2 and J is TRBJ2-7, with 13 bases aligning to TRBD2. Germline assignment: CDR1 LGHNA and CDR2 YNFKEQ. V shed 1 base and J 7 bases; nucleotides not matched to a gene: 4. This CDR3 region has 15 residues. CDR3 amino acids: CASSQGLAGGEEQYF. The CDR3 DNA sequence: TGTGCCAGCAGCCAAGGACTAGCGGGGGGAGAGGAGCAGTACTTC.

The chain's CDR3 is CASSSPRTSGRAGETQYF. For the CDR3, the DNA is TGTGCCAGCAGTTCCCCCCGGACTAGCGGGAGGGCCGGGGAGACCCAGTACTTC. The V and J genes are TRBV28 and TRBJ2-5; TRBD2 matches at 15 bases. The germline CDR1 and CDR2 sequences are MDHEN and SYDVKM. The CDR3 consists of 18 residues. J gave up 5 bases and V 4 bases, and 11 bases lay outside the gene matches.

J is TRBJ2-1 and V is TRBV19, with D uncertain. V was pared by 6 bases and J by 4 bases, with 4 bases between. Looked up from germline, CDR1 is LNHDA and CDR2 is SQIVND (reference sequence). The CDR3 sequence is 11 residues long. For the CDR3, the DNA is TGTGCCAGTAGCACTTACAATGAGCAGTTCTTC. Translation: CASSTYNEQFF.

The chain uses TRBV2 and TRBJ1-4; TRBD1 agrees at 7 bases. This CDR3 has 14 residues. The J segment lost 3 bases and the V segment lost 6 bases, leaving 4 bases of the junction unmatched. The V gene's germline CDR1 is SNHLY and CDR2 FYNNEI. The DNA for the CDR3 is TGTGCCAGCAGGGGGGACAGCTCTAATGAAAAACTGTTTTTT. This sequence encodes CASRGDSSNEKLFF.

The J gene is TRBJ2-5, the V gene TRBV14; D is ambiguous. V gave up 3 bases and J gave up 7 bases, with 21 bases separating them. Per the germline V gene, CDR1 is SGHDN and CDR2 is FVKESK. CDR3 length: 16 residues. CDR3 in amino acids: CASSHQLPGSYVTQYF. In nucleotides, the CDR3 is TGTGCCAGCAGCCACCAGCTACCGGGTTCATACGTGACCCAGTACTTC.

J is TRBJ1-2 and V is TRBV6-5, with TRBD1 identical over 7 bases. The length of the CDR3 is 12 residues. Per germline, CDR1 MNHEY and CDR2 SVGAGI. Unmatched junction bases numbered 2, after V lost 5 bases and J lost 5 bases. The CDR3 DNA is TGTGCCAGCAGTAACAGGGGTTATGGCTACACCTTC. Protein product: CASSNRGYGYTF.

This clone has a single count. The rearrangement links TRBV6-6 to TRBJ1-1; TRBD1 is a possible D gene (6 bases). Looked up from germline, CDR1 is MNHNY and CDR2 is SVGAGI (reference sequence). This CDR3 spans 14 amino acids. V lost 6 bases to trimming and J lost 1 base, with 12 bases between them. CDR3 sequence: CASSPQGRNTEAFF. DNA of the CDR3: TGTGCCAGCAGCCCCCAGGGGAGGAACACTGAAGCTTTCTTT.

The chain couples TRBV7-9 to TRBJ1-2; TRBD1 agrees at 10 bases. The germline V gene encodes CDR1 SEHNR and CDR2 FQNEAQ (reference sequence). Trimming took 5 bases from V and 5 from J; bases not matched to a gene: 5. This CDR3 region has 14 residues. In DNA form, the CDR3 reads TGTGCCAGCAGCCACATGGGACAGGGGTATGGCTACACCTTC. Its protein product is CASSHMGQGYGYTF.

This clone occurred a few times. CDR3 sequence (DNA): TGTGCCAGCAGCTTCGGGACAGAGCTGAACACCGGGGAGCTGTTTTTT. This sequence encodes CASSFGTELNTGELFF. J is TRBJ2-2 and V is TRBV11-3; TRBD1 matches at 7 bases. Germline CDR1 SGHNT, CDR2 YENEEA. This CDR3 has 16 amino acids. The V and J ends lost 3 bases and 1 base, in that order; junction bases with no gene match: 5.

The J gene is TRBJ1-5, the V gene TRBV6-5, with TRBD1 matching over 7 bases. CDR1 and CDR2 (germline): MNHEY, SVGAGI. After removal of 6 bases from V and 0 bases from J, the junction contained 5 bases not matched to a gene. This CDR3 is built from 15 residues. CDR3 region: CASRDRTHSNQPQHF. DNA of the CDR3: TGTGCCAGCAGGGACAGGACCCATAGCAATCAGCCCCAGCATTTT.

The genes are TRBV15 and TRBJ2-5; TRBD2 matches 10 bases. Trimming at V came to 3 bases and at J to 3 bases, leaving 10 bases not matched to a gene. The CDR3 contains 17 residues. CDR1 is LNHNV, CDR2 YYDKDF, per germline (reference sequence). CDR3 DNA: TGTGCCACCAGCAGGGGGGAGCGGGGGGGGGCAAAAGAGACCCAGTACTTC. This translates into CATSRGERGGAKETQYF.

The CDR3 region has the DNA TGCGCCAGCAGGAAGAGCGGGGGGGCCGCAGAGACCCAGTACTTC. Translation gives CASRKSGGAAETQYF. J is TRBJ2-5 and V is TRBV5-1; 10 nucleotides align to TRBD2. CDR1 and CDR2 from the germline V gene are SGHRS and YFSETQ. Trimming removed 5 bases from V and 4 bases from J; junction bases left unmatched: 8. The CDR3 contains 15 residues. Supplemented by reference TRBV5-1 and TRBJ2-5, the full variable domain reads KAGVTQTPRYLIKTRGQQVTLSCSPISGHRSVSWYQQTPGQGLQFLFEYFSETQRNKGNFPGRFSGRQFSNSRSEMNVSTLELGDSALYLCASRKSGGAAETQYFGPGTRLLVL.

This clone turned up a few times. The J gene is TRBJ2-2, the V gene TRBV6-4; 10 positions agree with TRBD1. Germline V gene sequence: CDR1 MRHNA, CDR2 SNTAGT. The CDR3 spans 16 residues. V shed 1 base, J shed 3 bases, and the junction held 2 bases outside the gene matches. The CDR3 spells CASSDWTGGDTGELFF. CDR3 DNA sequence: TGTGCCAGCAGTGACTGGACAGGGGGAGACACCGGGGAGCTGTTTTTT.

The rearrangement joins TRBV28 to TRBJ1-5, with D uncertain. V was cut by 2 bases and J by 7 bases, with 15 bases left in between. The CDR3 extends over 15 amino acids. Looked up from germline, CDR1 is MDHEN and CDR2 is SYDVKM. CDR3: CASSLVPGLGQPQHF. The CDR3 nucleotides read TGTGCCAGCAGTTTAGTTCCGGGTCTAGGACAGCCCCAGCATTTT.

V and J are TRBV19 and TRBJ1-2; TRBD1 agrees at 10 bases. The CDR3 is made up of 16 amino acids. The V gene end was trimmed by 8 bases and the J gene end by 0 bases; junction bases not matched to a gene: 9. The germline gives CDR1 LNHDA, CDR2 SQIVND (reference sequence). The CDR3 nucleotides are TGTGCCAGTTCCACGGGACAGGGGTTAGCTAACTATGGCTACACCTTC. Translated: CASSTGQGLANYGYTF.

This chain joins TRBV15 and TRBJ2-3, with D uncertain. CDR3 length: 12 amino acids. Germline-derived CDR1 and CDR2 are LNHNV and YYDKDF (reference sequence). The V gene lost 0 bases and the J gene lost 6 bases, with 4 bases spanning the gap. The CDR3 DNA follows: TGTGCCACCAGCAGAGATCAGGATACGCAGTATTTT. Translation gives CATSRDQDTQYF.

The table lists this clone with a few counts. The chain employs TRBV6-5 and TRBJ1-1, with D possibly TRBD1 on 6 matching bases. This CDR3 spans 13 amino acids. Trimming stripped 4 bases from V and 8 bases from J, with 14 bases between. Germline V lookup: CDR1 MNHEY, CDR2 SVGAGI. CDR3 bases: TGTGCCAGCAGTTTCCTAAACAGGGCCGAAGCTTTCTTT. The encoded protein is CASSFLNRAEAFF.

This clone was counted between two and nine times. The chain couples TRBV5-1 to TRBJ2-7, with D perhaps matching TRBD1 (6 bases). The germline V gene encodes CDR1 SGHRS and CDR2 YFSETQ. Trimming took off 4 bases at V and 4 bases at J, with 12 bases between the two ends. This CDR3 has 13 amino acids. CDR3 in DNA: TGCGCCAGCAGCCCGGACAGACGGTACGAGCAGTACTTC. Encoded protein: CASSPDRRYEQYF.

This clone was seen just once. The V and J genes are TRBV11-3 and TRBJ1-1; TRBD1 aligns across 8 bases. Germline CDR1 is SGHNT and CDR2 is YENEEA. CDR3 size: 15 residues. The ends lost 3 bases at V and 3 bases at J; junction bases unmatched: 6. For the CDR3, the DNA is TGTGCCAGCAGCTTGAGACAGGGGAAAGACACTGAAGCTTTCTTT. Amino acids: CASSLRQGKDTEAFF.

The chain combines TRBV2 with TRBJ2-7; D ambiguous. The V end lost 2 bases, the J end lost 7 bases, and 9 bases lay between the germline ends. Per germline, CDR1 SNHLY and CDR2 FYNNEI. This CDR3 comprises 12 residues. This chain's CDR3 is CASSERVEEQYF. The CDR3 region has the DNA TGTGCCAGCAGTGAACGCGTGGAGGAGCAGTACTTC. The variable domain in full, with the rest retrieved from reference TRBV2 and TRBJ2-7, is EPEVTQTPSHQVTQMGQEVILRCVPISNHLYFYWYRQILGQKVEFLVSFYNNEISEKSEIFDDQFSVERPDGSNFTLKIRSTKLEDSAMYFCASSERVEEQYFGPGTRLTVT.

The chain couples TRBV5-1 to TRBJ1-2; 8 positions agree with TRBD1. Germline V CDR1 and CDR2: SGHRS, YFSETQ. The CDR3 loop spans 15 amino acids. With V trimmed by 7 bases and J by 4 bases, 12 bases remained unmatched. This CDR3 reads CASCPSPTGAYGYTF. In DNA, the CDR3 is TGCGCCAGCTGCCCTTCCCCGACAGGGGCCTATGGCTACACCTTC.

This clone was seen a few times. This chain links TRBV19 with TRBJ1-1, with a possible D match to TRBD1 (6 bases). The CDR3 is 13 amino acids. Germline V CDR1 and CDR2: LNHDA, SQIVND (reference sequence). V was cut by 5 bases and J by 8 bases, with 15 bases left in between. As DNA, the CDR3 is TGTGCCAGTAGTCCGACAGGATCCTCCGAAGCTTTCTTT. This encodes CASSPTGSSEAFF.